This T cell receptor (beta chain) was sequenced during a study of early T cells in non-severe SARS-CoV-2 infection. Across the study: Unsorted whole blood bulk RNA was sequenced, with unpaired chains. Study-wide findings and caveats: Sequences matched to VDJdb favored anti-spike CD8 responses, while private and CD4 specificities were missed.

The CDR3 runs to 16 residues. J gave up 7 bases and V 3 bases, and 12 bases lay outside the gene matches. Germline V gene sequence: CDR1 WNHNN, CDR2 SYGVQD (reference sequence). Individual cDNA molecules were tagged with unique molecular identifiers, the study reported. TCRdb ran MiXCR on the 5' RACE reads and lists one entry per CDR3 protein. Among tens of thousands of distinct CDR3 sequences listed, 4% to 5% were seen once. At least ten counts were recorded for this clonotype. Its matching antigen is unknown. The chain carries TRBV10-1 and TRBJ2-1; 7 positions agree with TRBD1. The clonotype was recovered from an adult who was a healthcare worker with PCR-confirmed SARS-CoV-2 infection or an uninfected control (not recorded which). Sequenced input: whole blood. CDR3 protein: CASSDHRGDLRNEQFF. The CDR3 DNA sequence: TGCGCCAGCAGTGACCACAGGGGCGACCTTCGGAATGAGCAGTTCTTC.